This T cell receptor (beta chain) was observed in a study of cytomegalovirus exposure and HLA in healthy donors (dated by TCRdb to about 2017). Study-wide context: According to an earlier analysis of several hundred of the donors, about 190 million T cells yielded roughly 110 million unique TCR beta sequences and more than 250 Gb of sequence data. About 280 gigabases of sequencing data and approximately 91 million unique TCR sequences made up an early release that covered approximately 620 HLA-typed donors. Of the 300 to 450 genotyped donors, about 84% fell in the genetic ancestry cluster associated with self-reported Caucasian donors. The study aimed to test whether signatures of past pathogen exposure could be identified by cataloging public T cell receptors. The study profiled the T cell repertoires of 500 to 800 subjects by immunosequencing and related them to cytomegalovirus serostatus. Besides the first cohort of 500 to 700 subjects, a separate validation cohort made up of roughly 120 different subjects was used. To predict cytomegalovirus infection status, the study brought together high-throughput TCR immunosequencing, statistical association of individual TCRs with disease status, and machine learning. To study patterns of TCR occurrence, a later analysis re-analyzed previously published TCR beta repertoires from around 670 donors and added high-resolution HLA genotyping. Rather than drawing on any new phenotypic data, the later analysis identified candidate immune exposures from TCR beta sequences and the way those sequences occurred across donors. In an earlier analysis of around 540 of the donors, high-throughput TCR beta sequencing was used to judge whether each TCR beta V gene segment behaved as functional or pseudogenic. Donor age, sex, ethnicity and CMV serostatus were collected together with the repertoire data. In a later genetic analysis, genome-wide SNP genotypes for about three fifths of the roughly 670 donors were used, and that subset was treated as a discovery cohort. Every repertoire in the discovery cohort had been generated on one and the same sequencing platform. Class I and class II HLA loci were covered by the typing at four-digit resolution. Typing coverage differed by locus: A, B, C, DRB1 and DQB1 were typed in roughly 620-630 donors, DQA1 in 522, DPA1 in over 600, and DPB1 in 450 to 490. Because of strong linkage in the cohort, roughly five DR-DQ haplotypes were treated as single units for association and clustering. On average, roughly 200,000 unique TCR beta nucleotide sequences were sequenced per donor among fewer than 500 genotyped donors of the cohort, with about 17% of those sequences being non-productive.

The cohort was made up of 500 to 800 healthy bone marrow donors. At the time of sampling, all cohort members were nominally healthy, though unrecorded immune exposures were likely present. The donor tested CMV seronegative and was one of the 352 seronegative cohort members. A peripheral blood sample was provided by each donor, and peripheral blood mononuclear cells were used for TCR beta sequencing. Genomic DNA was extracted from the blood cell samples with the Qiagen DNeasy Blood Extraction Kit. The full study reports these points: Presence/absence analyses assumed roughly uniform sequencing depth across donors, an assumption that may not hold. According to a later analysis, most CMV-associated TCR beta chains appeared to be HLA-restricted, and the HLA associations seemed to be driven largely by CMV exposure. A later analysis found that HLA-associated TCR beta chains were more clonally expanded and had lower generation probabilities than equally common non-associated chains. The authors suggested that the approach could potentially be extended to other disease states and immunological phenotypes. At a false discovery rate of 0.05, a later analysis linked fewer than 20,000 TCR beta sequences to specific HLA alleles. A further reported finding was that TCR beta sequences accurately predicted the HLA-A and HLA-B alleles for most subjects in the first cohort. An earlier analysis of approximately 540 of the donors showed that most TCR beta V segments appeared in productive rearrangements either about 87% or about 30% of the time, which broadly matched IMGT annotations. Because some donors lacked HLA typing at each locus, the association tests relied only on the typed subset. For the cohort, immune exposure information was limited to CMV serostatus. In a later analysis, several top co-occurrence clusters were reported to appear linked to parvovirus B19, influenza, CMV and Epstein-Barr virus. The sequencing pipeline was judged likely to have produced a cluster of highly shared sequence variants as a technical artifact. A total of 164 TCR beta chains were listed by the study as associated with cytomegalovirus. Most TCR sequences were observed very rarely across donors, whereas some public TCRs were present in many individuals. Assigning TCR associations to individual alleles was difficult when HLA alleles, especially DR and DQ, strongly co-occurred. In a later genetic analysis, a missense DCLRE1C variant was associated with V-gene and J-gene trimming of TCR beta chains, and the association was replicated in an independent cohort. In a later analysis, the rate of TCR association differed among HLA loci, with DRB1 alleles having the most associated TCRs and HLA-C alleles having the fewest. In this cohort, only TCR beta chains were sequenced, and detectable features were limited by the absence of alpha or paired-chain data. In vitro tests confirmed that three of the cytomegalovirus-associated TCR beta chains recognize cytomegalovirus antigens. Linkage disequilibrium might explain the correlated functional status among segregating V segments, but an unknown experimental factor could not be excluded. Some IMGT-functional V segments, including TRBV6-2 and TRBV6-3, could not be distinguished by the 87-base-pair reads and were therefore excluded. Cytomegalovirus status was reported to be diagnosed by the classifier with high specificity and sensitivity in both the original and validation cohorts. About 15 rarely observed V segments, including chromosome 9 orphons, were excluded from the earlier analysis of some 590 of the donors because counts were too low. A later genetic analysis reported fewer N-insertions in productive TCRs among donors in an Asian-associated ancestry cluster than the roughly 620-donor mean.

The CDR3 contains 19 residues, cysteine and phenylalanine counted. Only CDR3 DNA is held: 57 bases, read in frame from base 1. Reading the germline V gene gives CDR1 SGDLS and CDR2 YYNGEE. V is clipped by 0 bases and J by 0 bases, and the sequence between their germline boundaries is 21 bases long. The library relied on the immunoSEQ multiplex PCR assay. For the multiplex PCR, a mixture combining 60 forward primers for TCR Vbeta segments and 13 reverse primers for TCR Jbeta segments was used. The CDR3 region of rearranged TCR beta genes was amplified from genomic DNA by a multiplex PCR assay. On the Illumina HiSeq System, the amplified TCR beta libraries were sequenced as 87-base-pair reads. The paper's processing steps were these. In a later analysis, approximately 74 million unique TCR beta chains were counted across the roughly 610 repertoires, and roughly 11 million of these chains were shared by at least two donors. A nearest-neighbor algorithm error-corrected the raw reads and collapsed the reads into unique sequences, merging closely related sequences to remove PCR and sequencing errors. To assign V, D and J gene segments, CDR3 sequences were aligned to IMGT reference sequences. Each retained sequence needed at least a six-nucleotide match to both a V gene segment and a J gene segment. A rearrangement counted as productive if the CDR3 had no stop codons and remained in frame with V and J, and every other rearrangement counted as non-productive. Following IMGT convention, CDR3 was defined as the stretch from the second conserved V-encoded cysteine up to the conserved J-encoded phenylalanine. The earlier analysis of some 600 of the donors excluded sequences that lacked an unambiguous match to a single V gene segment. An earlier analysis of several hundred of the donors called V segments functional above 56.7% productive rearrangements and segregating when the between-donor standard deviation exceeded 5%. A statistical classification framework was developed to diagnose cytomegalovirus status using the catalog of TCR beta chain sequences. In a later analysis, TCR nucleotide sequences were compared against IMGT/GENE-DB human TR gene sequences so that V and J genes could be assigned. The TCRdist pipeline was used in a later analysis to assign CDR3 sequences and most-parsimonious VDJ recombination scenarios. A later analysis defined each TCR beta chain by its CDR3 amino acid sequence plus V-gene family, and excluded reads lacking a unique V-gene family. In a later analysis, a few hundred highly shared, low-generation-probability nucleotide sequences were removed to address suspected cross-contamination and a sequencing artifact. In a later analysis, a clonal expansion index for each public chain was calculated from normalized within-repertoire ranks of inferred template counts. Generation probabilities in a later analysis came from a VDJ recombination model fitted to out-of-frame rearrangements, and those results were checked against IGoR. In a later analysis, TCR-TCR, TCR-HLA and TCR-CMV co-occurrence was scored with hypergeometric tests, and a repertoire-size bias correction was applied to TCR pairs. In a later analysis, false discovery rates were estimated by permuting HLA or CMV assignments 20 times. In a later analysis, co-occurring TCRs were grouped using DBSCAN, with TCRdist sequence similarity added in when clustering inside HLA-allele-positive subsets. Repertoires with fewer than 30,000 or more than 120,000 public chains, plus five repertoires with anomalous nucleotide sharing, were excluded from co-occurrence clustering. In its TCRdb copy, this immuneACCESS table keeps in-frame sequences only and misses some clones. Where compared with another copy, unresolved V genes explain less than half of these, and the others have no known cause. V and J calls and clone size are copied from that table; D and trimming were computed from the DNA. The sample table contains around 200,000 clones; only one count was recorded for approximately 84% of them. 3.8% of the sample comes from the top ten.

Comment on this clone: The antigen it recognizes is unknown. No base quality values were provided; no much bigger clone lies one nucleotide off.

Input material: PBMCs. The receptor chain draws on TRBV9 and TRBJ1-2; the D gene is perhaps TRBD1, on 6 matching bases. This receptor was identified in a man aged 50 or older in good health and CMV-seronegative. The CDR3 reads CASSVARGSGRASNYGYTF. The DNA sequence is given as TGTGCCAGCAGCGTAGCCAGGGGCAGTGGCAGGGCGTCTAACTATGGCTACACCTTC.